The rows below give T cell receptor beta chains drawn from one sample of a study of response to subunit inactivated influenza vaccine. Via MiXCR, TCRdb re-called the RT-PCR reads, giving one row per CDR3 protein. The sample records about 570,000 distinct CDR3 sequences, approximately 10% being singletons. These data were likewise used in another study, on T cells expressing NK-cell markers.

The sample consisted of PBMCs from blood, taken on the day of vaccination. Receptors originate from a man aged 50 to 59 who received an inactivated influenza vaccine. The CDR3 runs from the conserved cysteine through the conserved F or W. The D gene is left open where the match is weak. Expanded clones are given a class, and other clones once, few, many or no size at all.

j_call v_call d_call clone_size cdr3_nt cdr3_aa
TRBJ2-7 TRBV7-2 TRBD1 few TGTGCCAGCAGCCAAGACAGGGGAATCCAGTACTTC CASSQDRGIQYF
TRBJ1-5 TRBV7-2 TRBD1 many TGTGCCAGCAGCTCCGGACAGGGTTTTAGCAATCAGCCCCAGCATTTT CASSSGQGFSNQPQHF
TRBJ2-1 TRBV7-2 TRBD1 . TGTGCCAGCATCCTAGAGCTCCGGGACAGGGGGTACAATGAGCAGTTCTTC CASILELRDRGYNEQFF
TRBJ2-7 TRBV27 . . TGTGCCAGCAGTTTCGCGGGTAACAGGGCCTACGAGCAGTACTTC CASSFAGNRAYEQYF
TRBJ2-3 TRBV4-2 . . TGTGCCAGCAGCCAAGCCTTCCTCGGTAGCACAGATACGCAGTATTTT CASSQAFLGSTDTQYF
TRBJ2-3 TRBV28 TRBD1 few TGTGCCAGCAGTTTCCGCCAGGACAGGGGGTTGGGTACAGATACGCAGTATTTT CASSFRQDRGLGTDTQYF
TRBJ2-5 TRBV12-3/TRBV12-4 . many TGTGCCAGCAGTTTCCGGAACCAAGAGACCCAGTACTTC CASSFRNQETQYF
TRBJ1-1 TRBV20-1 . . TGCAGTGCTCCGCGGGGGCGGGGCACTGAAGCTTTCTTT CSAPRGRGTEAFF
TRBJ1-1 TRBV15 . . TGTGCCACCAGCAGAGATCTGGGGTGGACTGAAGCTTTCTTT CATSRDLGWTEAFF
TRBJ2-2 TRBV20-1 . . TGCAGTGCTAGAGGACCCCTGAACACCGGGGAGCTGTTTTTT CSARGPLNTGELFF
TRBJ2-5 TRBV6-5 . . TGTGCCAGCAGTTACGCGGGGAGTGGGGAGACCCAGTACTTC CASSYAGSGETQYF
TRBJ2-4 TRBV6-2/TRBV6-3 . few TGTGCCAGCACCCAGCCCCCGGGGTCCCGGAACATTCAGTACTTC CASTQPPGSRNIQYF
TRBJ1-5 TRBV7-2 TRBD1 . TGTGCCAGCAGCTTACCCGGGACAGGTTTTAGCAATCAGCCCCAGCATTTT CASSLPGTGFSNQPQHF
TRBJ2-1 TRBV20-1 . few TGCAGTGCTAGCGGGGGTTATTCCTACAATGAGCAGTTCTTC CSASGGYSYNEQFF
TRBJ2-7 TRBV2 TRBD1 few TGTGCCAGCACTCCAACAGGGGCCTACGAGCAGTACTTC CASTPTGAYEQYF
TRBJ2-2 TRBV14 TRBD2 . TGTGCCAGCAGCCAAGATCTCGGGACTAGCGATTTTGGGGAGCTGTTTTTT CASSQDLGTSDFGELFF
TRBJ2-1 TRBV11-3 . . TGTGCCAGCAGCTTTAGGCAGAGCGCCTACAATGAGCAGTTCTTC CASSFRQSAYNEQFF
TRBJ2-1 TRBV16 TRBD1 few TGTGCCAGCAGCCAATACCGACAGGGGAAAAATGAGCAGTTCTTC CASSQYRQGKNEQFF
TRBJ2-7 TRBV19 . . TGTGCCAGTAAATCTCCCGGGCTATCCAACGAGCAGTACTTC CASKSPGLSNEQYF
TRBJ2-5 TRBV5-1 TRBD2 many TGCGCCAGCAGATCCGGGACTAGCGGGGTCCAAGAGACCCAGTACTTC CASRSGTSGVQETQYF
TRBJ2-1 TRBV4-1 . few TGCGCCAGCAGCCAAGCCAGGGTTGAGAATGAGCAGTTCTTC CASSQARVENEQFF
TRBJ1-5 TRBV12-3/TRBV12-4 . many TGTGCCAGCAGTTTATGGGATAGCAATCAGCCCCAGCATTTT CASSLWDSNQPQHF
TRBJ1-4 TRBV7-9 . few TGTGCCAGTCTTATAACAGCAGGAACCGAAAAACTGTTTTTT CASLITAGTEKLFF
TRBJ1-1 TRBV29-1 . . TGCAGCGTTGAAGAATGGAACACTGAAGCTTTCTTT CSVEEWNTEAFF
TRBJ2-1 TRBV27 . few TGTGCCAGCAGTTTAGTGGGTGAAGCAAATGAGCAGTTCTTC CASSLVGEANEQFF
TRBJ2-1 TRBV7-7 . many TGTGCCAGCAGCCCAACTGGGCCAGGAGATAGCTCCTACAATGAGCAGTTCTTC CASSPTGPGDSSYNEQFF
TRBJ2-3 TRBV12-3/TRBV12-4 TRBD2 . TGTGCCAGCAACAGACTAGCGGGTTTGGATACGCAGTATTTT CASNRLAGLDTQYF
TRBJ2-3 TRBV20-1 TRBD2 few TGCAGTGCCTTACTAGCGGGGACCACAGATACGCAGTATTTT CSALLAGTTDTQYF
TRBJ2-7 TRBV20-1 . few TGCAGTGCTCCTCTGGAGAGGTCCTACGAGCAGTACTTC CSAPLERSYEQYF
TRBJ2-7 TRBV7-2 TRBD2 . TGTGCCAGCGCCCGGGGCGGGGGTGCCTACGAGCAGTACTTC CASARGGGAYEQYF
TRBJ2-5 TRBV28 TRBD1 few TGTGCCAGCAACAGGGGGCGCAGAGAGACCCAGTACTTC CASNRGRRETQYF
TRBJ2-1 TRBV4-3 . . TGCGCCAGCAGCCAAGTCGGCCTCTTGAATGAGCAGTTCTTC CASSQVGLLNEQFF
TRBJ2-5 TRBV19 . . TGTGCCAGTAGTATGTATTACAGGGGAGGTGAGACCCAGTACTTC CASSMYYRGGETQYF
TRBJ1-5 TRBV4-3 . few TGCGCCAGCAGCCAAGAACAGGGCCTAGTCCAGCATTTT CASSQEQGLVQHF
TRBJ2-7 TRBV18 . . TGTGCCAGCTCACCACCGGGCGGGGCCTCCTACGAGCAGTACTTC CASSPPGGASYEQYF
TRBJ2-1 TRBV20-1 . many TGCAGTGCCCCCGGATCGAGCTCCTACAATGAGCAGTTCTTC CSAPGSSSYNEQFF
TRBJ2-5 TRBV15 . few TGTGCCACCAGCAGAGTAGAAACTCCCGGGACCCAGTACTTC CATSRVETPGTQYF
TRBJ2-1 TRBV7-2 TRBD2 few TGTGCCAGCAGCTTGGGGGGGAAAGGCGTAAATGAGCAGTTCTTC CASSLGGKGVNEQFF
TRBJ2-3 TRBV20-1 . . TGCAGTGCTAGAGGCCTCCTGCGGGATACGCAGTATTTT CSARGLLRDTQYF
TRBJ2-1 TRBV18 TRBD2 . TGTGCCAGCTCAGAGGGATTAGCGGGGAGTGAGCAGTTCTTC CASSEGLAGSEQFF
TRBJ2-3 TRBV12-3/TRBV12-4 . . TGTGCCAGCAGCGCCTATAGGGTCTCGGACACAGATACGCAGTATTTT CASSAYRVSDTDTQYF
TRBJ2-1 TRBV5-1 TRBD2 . TGCGCCAGCAGCCCTAGCGGGGGGGCCTTCAATGAGCAGTTCTTC CASSPSGGAFNEQFF
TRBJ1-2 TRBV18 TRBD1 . TGTGCCAGCTCACTAACGCAGGGGGCAGGCTATGGCTACACCTTC CASSLTQGAGYGYTF
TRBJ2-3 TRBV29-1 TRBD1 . TGCAGCGAATCGGGACAGGGGACGGCCACAGATACGCAGTATTTT CSESGQGTATDTQYF
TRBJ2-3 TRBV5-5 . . TGTGCCAGCAGCCGGATCCTAGACACAGATACGCAGTATTTT CASSRILDTDTQYF
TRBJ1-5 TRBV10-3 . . TGTGCCATCAGTGAGCTAAGGGATCAGCCCCAGCATTTT CAISELRDQPQHF
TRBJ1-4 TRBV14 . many TGTGCCAGCAGCCAGGGGAGAGACGAAAAACTGTTTTTT CASSQGRDEKLFF
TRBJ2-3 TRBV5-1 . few TGCGCCAGCAACGCCCGGTACCCTAGCACAGATACGCAGTATTTT CASNARYPSTDTQYF
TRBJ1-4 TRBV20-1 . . TGCAGCGCCTGGCATTTTGGGAATACAACTAATGAAAAACTGTTTTTT CSAWHFGNTTNEKLFF
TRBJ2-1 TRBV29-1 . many TGCAGCGGGGGGGCGGGGTTACATGAGCAGTTCTTC CSGGAGLHEQFF
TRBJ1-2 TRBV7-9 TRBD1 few TGTGCCAGCAGCTTAGTGGGACAGGGGTTCGGAGGAGGCTACACCTTC CASSLVGQGFGGGYTF
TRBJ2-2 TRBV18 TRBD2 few TGTGCCAGCTCACCAGGGACTAGACCCGGGGAGCTGTTTTTT CASSPGTRPGELFF
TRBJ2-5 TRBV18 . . TGTGCCAGCTCACCACCGACTAGAGAGACCCAGTACTTC CASSPPTRETQYF
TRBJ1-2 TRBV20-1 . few TGCAGTGCTAGTTTCTATGGCTACACCTTC CSASFYGYTF
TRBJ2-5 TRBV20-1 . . TGCAGTGCTATCGACGAAGGGGACCCCTGGAAGGAGACCCAGTACTTC CSAIDEGDPWKETQYF
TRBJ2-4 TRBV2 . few TGTGCCAGCGCTAGGACTAACGAAAACATTCAGTACTTC CASARTNENIQYF
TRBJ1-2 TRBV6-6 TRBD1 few TGTGCCAGCAGTTACCAACAGGGGAATGGCTACACCTTC CASSYQQGNGYTF
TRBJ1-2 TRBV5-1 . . TGCGCCAGCAGGCTTCTCCGGGGAGCTAACTATGGCTACACCTTC CASRLLRGANYGYTF
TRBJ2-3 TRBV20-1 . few TGCAGTGCTAGAGGGCCTAAGCGGTCTAGCACAGATACGCAGTATTTT CSARGPKRSSTDTQYF
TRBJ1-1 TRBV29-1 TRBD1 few TGCAGCGTTGGGGGGAGACAGGGGAACACTGAAGCTTTCTTT CSVGGRQGNTEAFF